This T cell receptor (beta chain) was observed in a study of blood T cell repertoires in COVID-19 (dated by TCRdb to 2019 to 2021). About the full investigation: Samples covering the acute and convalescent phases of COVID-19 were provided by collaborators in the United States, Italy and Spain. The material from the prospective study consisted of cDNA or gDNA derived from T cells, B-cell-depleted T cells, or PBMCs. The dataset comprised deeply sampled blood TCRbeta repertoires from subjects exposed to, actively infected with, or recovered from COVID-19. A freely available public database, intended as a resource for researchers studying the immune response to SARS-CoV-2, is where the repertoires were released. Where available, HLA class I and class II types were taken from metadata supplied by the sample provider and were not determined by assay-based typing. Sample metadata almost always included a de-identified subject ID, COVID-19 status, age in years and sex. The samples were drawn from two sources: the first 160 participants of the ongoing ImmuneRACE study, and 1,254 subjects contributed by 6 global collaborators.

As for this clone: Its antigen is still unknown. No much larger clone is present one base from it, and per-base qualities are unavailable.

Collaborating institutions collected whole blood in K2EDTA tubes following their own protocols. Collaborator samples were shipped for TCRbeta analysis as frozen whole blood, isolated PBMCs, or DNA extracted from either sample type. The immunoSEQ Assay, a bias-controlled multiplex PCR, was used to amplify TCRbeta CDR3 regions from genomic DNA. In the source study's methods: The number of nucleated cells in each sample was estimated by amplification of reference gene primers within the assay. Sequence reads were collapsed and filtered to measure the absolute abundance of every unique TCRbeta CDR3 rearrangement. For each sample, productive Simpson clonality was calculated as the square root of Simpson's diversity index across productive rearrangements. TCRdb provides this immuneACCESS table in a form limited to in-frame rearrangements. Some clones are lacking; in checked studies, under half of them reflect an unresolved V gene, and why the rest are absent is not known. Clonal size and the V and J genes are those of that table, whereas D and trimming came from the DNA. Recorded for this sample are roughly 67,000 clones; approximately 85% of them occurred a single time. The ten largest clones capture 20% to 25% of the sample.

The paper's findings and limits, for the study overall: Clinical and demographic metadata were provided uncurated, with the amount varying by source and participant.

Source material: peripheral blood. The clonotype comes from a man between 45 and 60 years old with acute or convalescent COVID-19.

The DNA is TGTGCCAGCAGCTCCGGGATCAATCAGCCCCAGCATTTT. This yields the protein CASSSGINQPQHF. The chain links TRBV7-8 with TRBJ1-5; the D gene lacks a confident call. The germline V gene encodes CDR1 SGHVS and CDR2 FQNEAQ. The trim is 4 bases for V and 3 bases for J, with a gap of 7 bases between the germline ends. Inclusive of the bounding cysteine and phenylalanine, the CDR3 is 13 residues long. Solely the CDR3 DNA is kept, with 39 bases framed from the first base.